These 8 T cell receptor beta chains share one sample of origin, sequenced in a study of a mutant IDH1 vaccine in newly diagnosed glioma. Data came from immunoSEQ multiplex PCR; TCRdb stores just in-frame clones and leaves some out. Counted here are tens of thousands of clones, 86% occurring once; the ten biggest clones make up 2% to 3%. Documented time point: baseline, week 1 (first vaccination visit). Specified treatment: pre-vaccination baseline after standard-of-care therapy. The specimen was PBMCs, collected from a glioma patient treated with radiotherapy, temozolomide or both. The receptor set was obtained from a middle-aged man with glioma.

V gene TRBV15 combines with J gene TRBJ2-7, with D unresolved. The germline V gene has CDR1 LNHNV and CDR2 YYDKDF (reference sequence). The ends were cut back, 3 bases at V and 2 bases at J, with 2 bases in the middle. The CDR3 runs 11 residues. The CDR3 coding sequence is TGTGCCACCAGCAGGCCCTACGAGCAGTACTTC. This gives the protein CATSRPYEQYF.

CDR3 sequence (DNA): TGTGCCAGCAGAAAGGACAGGGCGGGCTATGGCTACACCTTC. Residues: CASRKDRAGYGYTF. The chain combines TRBV6-5 with TRBJ1-2, with 8 bases lining up with TRBD1. V was clipped by 6 bases and J by 4 bases; unmatched bases: 7. Germline loops: CDR1 MNHEY, CDR2 SVGAGI. The CDR3 loop spans 14 amino acids.

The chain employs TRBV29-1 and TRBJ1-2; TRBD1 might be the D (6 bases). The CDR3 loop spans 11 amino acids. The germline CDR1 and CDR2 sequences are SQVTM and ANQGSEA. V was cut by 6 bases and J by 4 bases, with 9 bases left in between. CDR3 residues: CSVQGSYGYTF. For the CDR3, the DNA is TGCAGCGTACAGGGTAGCTATGGCTACACCTTC.

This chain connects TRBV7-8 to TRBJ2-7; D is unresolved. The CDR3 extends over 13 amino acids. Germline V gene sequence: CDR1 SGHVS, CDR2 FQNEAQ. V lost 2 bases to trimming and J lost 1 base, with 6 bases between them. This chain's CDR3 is CASSLTTSYEQYF. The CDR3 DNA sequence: TGTGCCAGCAGCTTAACTACGTCCTACGAGCAGTACTTC.

CDR3 amino acids: CASSKDRAELFF. DNA of the CDR3: TGTGCCAGCAGCAAAGACAGGGCGGAGCTGTTTTTT. This chain links TRBV9 with TRBJ2-2, with 7 bases identical to TRBD1. The CDR3 is 12 amino acids. With V trimmed by 4 bases and J by 10 bases, 4 bases remained unmatched. Germline V gene data show CDR1 as SGDLS and CDR2 as YYNGEE.

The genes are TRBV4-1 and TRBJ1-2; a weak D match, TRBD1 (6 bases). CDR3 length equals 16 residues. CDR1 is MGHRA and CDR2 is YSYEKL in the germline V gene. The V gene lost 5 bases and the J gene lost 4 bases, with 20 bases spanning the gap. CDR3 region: CASSTTGGPGGYGYTF. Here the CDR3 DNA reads TGCGCCAGCAGCACCACCGGGGGCCCGGGAGGCTATGGCTACACCTTC.

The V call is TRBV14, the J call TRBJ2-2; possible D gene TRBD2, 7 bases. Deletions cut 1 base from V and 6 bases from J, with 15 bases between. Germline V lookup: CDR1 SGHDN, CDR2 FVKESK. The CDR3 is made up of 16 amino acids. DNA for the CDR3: TGTGCCAGCAGCCAAGTCGCCGGGGGGCCCTCCGGGGAGCTGTTTTTT. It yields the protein CASSQVAGGPSGELFF.

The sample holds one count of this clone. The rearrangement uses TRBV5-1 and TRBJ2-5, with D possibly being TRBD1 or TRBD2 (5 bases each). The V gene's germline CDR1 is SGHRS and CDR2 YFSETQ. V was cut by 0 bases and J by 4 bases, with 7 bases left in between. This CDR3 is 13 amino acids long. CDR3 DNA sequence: TGCGCCAGCAGCTTGGGTGGGGGAGAGACCCAGTACTTC. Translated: CASSLGGGETQYF.